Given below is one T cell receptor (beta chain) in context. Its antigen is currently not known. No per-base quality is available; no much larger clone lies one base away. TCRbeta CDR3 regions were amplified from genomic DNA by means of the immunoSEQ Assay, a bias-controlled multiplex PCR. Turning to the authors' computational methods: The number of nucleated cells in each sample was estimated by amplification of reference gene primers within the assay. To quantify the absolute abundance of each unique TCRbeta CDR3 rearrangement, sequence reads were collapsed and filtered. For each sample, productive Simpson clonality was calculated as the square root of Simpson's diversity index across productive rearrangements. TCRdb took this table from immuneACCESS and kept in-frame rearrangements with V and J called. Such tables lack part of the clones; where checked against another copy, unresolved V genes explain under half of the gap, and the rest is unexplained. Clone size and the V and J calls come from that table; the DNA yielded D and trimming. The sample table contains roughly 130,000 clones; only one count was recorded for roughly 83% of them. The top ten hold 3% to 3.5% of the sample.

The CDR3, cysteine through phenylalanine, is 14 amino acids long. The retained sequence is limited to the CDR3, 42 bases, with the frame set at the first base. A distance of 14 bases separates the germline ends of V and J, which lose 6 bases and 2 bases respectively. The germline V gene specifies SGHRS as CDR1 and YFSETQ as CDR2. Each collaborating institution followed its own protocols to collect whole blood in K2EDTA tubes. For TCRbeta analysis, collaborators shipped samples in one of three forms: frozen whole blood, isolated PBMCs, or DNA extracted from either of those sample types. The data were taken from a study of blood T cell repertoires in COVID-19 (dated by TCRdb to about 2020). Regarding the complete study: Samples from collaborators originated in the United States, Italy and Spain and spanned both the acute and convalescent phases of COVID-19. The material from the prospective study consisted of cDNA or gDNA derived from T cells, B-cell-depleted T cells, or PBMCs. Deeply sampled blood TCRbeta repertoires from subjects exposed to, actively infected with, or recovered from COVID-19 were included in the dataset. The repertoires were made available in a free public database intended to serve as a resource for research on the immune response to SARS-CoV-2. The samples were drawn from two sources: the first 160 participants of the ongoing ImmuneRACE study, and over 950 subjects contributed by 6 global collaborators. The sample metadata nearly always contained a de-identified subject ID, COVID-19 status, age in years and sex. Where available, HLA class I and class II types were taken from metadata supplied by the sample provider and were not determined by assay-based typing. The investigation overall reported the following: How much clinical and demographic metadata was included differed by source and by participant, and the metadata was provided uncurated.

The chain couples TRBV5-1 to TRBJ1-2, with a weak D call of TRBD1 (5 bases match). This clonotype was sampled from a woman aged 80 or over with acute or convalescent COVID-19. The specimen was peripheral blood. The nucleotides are TGCGCCAGCACTCCAAGCGGGGGGAACTATGGCTACACCTTC. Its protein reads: CASTPSGGNYGYTF.